Only a few counts were recorded for the clone carrying this T cell receptor beta chain. Its target is not known. Unique molecular identifiers were incorporated when the TCRbeta library was constructed. Via MiXCR, TCRdb re-called the PCR reads, giving one row per CDR3 protein. The data contain 550,000 to 800,000 distinct CDR3 sequences, around 14% of them singletons. This entry belongs to a study of T-cell reconstitution after alpha-beta-depleted transplantation in children. Study results and limitations: Where some patients showed high TCRbeta diversity at day 60, it came from recipient T cells and thymic progenitors that had survived. Expanded graft clones, several hundred of them, were reportedly the source of alpha-beta T cells about two months after transplant. When one year had passed after transplant, most T-cell counts and diversity came from newly produced T cells.

The clonotype originates from a girl aged 2-10 years with congenital amegakaryocytic thrombocytopenia, due to receive a stem cell transplant. Sequences were derived from PBMCs, sampled before TCRalphabeta/CD19-depleted stem cell transplant.

The CDR3 DNA is TGTGCCAGCAGCTTAGAGCGGACTAGCGAGTACTCCTACAATGAGCAGTTCTTC. Residues: CASSLERTSEYSYNEQFF. This chain joins TRBV7-8 and TRBJ2-1, with 9 bases identical to TRBD2. The CDR3 covers 18 residues. After removal of 1 base from V and 0 bases from J, the junction contained 7 bases not matched to a gene. Germline CDR1 and CDR2: SGHVS and FQNEAQ.